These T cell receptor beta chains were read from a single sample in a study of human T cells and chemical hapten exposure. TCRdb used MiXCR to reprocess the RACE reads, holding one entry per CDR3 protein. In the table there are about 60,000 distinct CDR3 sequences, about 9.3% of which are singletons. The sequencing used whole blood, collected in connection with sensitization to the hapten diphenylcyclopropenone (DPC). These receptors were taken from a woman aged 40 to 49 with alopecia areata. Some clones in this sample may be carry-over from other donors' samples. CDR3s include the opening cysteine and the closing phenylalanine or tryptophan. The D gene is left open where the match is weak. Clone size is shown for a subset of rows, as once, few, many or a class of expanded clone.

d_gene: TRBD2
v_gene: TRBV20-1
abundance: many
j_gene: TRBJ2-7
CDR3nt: TGCAGTGCTAGGGGTACTAGCGGGGGGCACCGCGACGAGCAGTACTTC
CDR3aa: CSARGTSGGHRDEQYF

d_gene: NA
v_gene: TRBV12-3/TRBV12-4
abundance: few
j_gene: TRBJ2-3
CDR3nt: TGTGCCAGCAGTTTATTAGGACCTACCTCCGTGGATACGCAGTATTTT
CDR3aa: CASSLLGPTSVDTQYF

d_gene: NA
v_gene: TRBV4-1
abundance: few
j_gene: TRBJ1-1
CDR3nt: TGCGCCAGCAGCCCGGGGGAGGCAAGCACTGAAGCTTTCTTT
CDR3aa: CASSPGEASTEAFF

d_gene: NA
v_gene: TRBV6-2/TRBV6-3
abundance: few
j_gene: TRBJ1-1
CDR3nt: TGTGCCAGCAACCGGGTTGAAGACACTGAAGCTTTCTTT
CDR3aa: CASNRVEDTEAFF

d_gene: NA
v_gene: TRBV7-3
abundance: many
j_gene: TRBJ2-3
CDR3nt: TGTGCCAGCAGCATAGACAGGTTAAGCACAGATACGCAGTATTTT
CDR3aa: CASSIDRLSTDTQYF

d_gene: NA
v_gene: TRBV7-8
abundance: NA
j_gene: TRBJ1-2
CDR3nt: TGTGCCAGCAGCCCAGAGGGGGATAACTATGGCTACACCTTC
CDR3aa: CASSPEGDNYGYTF

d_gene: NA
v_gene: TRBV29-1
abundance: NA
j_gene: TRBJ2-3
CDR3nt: TGCAGCGTTGAATGGGCATCCACAGATACGCAGTATTTT
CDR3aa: CSVEWASTDTQYF

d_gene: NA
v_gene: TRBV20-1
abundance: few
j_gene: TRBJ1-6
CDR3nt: TGCAGTGCAAGGAGCTCCTATAATTCACCCCTCCACTTT
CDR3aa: CSARSSYNSPLHF

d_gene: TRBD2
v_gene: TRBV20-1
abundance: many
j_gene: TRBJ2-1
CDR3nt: TGCAGTGCTAGACCGTTCGGGGGGAGCTCCTACAATGAGCAGTTCTTC
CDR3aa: CSARPFGGSSYNEQFF

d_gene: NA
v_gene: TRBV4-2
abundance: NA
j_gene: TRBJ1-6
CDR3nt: TGTGCCAGCAGCCAAAAGGGAAATTCACCCCTCCACTTT
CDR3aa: CASSQKGNSPLHF

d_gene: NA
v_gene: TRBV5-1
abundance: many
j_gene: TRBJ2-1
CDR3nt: TGCGCCAGCAGCTTGAGCAGAGGGACGAGAGAGCAGTTCTTC
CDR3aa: CASSLSRGTREQFF

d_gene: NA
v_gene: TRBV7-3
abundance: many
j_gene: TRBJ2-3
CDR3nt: TGTGCCAGCAGCGAACACCCCACAGATACGCAGTATTTT
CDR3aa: CASSEHPTDTQYF

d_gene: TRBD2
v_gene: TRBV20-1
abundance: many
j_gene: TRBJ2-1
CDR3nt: TGCAGTGCTAGTCATAGCGGGGGTGATGAGCAGTTCTTC
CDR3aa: CSASHSGGDEQFF